Listed below are T cell receptor beta chains from one sample, sequenced in a study of blood T cell repertoires in COVID-19. This table comes from immunoSEQ multiplex PCR, and its TCRdb copy is limited to in-frame clones, with some not included. The sample lists around 170,000 clones, 74% occurring once. Sample: peripheral blood. The receptors derive from a woman of 80 years or more with acute or convalescent COVID-19. Each CDR3 is given with its conserved first and last residue. The D gene is left open where the match is weak. The size entry is marked missing in some rows and otherwise reads once, few, many or a size class.

CDR3nt	CDR3aa	j_gene	abundance	d_gene	v_gene	len
TGTGCCAGCAGCGTAGCAGGGGGAGCTGAAAAACTGTTTTTT	CASSVAGGAEKLFF	TRBJ1-4	.	TRBD1	TRBV9	14
TGTGCCAGCAGTCTACAGGGACATGTCACAGATACGCAGTATTTT	CASSLQGHVTDTQYF	TRBJ2-3	.	.	TRBV27	15
TGTGCCAGCAGCTTAGGACAGTTGGACAATCAGCCCCAGCATTTT	CASSLGQLDNQPQHF	TRBJ1-5	.	.	TRBV9	15
TGTGCCAGTAGTACCGGACTGCGGGGTGAGCAGTTCTTC	CASSTGLRGEQFF	TRBJ2-1	once	.	TRBV19	13
TGCGCCAGCAGCTTGTCGGGGCAGGGAGGAGAGACCCAGTACTTC	CASSLSGQGGETQYF	TRBJ2-5	.	.	TRBV5-1	15
TGTGCCAGCAGTTTCCCTAGCGGGAGCTCCTACGAGCAGTACTTC	CASSFPSGSSYEQYF	TRBJ2-7	.	TRBD2	TRBV28	15
TGTGCCAGTAGTTTCGGGGTCGCATCGAACACCGGGGAGCTGTTTTTT	CASSFGVASNTGELFF	TRBJ2-2	once	.	TRBV11-3	16
TGTGCCAGCAGCGAAATAGGTCAGGGCACAGATACGCAGTATTTT	CASSEIGQGTDTQYF	TRBJ2-3	.	.	TRBV25-1	15
TGCGCCAGCAGCCTCACAGGGGGCTCCTACAATGAGCAGTTCTTC	CASSLTGGSYNEQFF	TRBJ2-1	.	TRBD1	TRBV5-1	15
TGTGCCAGCAGCGTACCGGGAAGGACCCCCGAGCAGTACTTC	CASSVPGRTPEQYF	TRBJ2-7	.	.	TRBV21-1	14
TGCGCCAGCAGCTTGGAGCCGAACACTGAAGCTTTCTTT	CASSLEPNTEAFF	TRBJ1-1	.	.	TRBV5-1	13
TGTGCCAGCAGCTTAGCGGACACCACAGGCTACGAGCAGTACTTC	CASSLADTTGYEQYF	TRBJ2-7	.	.	TRBV7-2	15
TGTGCCAGCAGTTTACCAGGACAAGCCCCAATAGCCCTCCCCTACACAGATACGCAGTATTTT	CASSLPGQAPIALPYTDTQYF	TRBJ2-3	.	.	TRBV27	21
TGTGCCAGCAGTCACAGGGGAAACGACTATGGCTACACCTTC	CASSHRGNDYGYTF	TRBJ1-2	few	TRBD1	TRBV28	14
TGCGCCAGCAGCCTTAGCGGGAACGAGCAGTACTTC	CASSLSGNEQYF	TRBJ2-7	.	TRBD2	TRBV5-1	12
TGCGCCAGCAGCTCCGGGACAGCTCTCAATGAGCAGTTCTTC	CASSSGTALNEQFF	TRBJ2-1	.	TRBD1	TRBV5-1	14
TGCGCCAGCAGTGATCAGTTTTACAATGAGCAGTTCTTC	CASSDQFYNEQFF	TRBJ2-1	.	.	TRBV10-1	13
TGTGCCAGCAGTTCGACAGGGTTCCCCTCCTACGAGCAGTACTTC	CASSSTGFPSYEQYF	TRBJ2-7	.	TRBD1	TRBV28	15
TGCGCCAGCAGCCAAGACGGGACAGGGGGCGGGTCACCCCTCCACTTT	CASSQDGTGGGSPLHF	TRBJ1-6	once	TRBD1	TRBV4-3	16
TGCAGCGTTGAAATCGGAGGTGGCGGTGAGCAGTTCTTC	CSVEIGGGGEQFF	TRBJ2-1	.	.	TRBV29-1	13
TGTGCCAGCAGCCCCCCAGGGGCTGGGGCCAACGTCCTGACTTTC	CASSPPGAGANVLTF	TRBJ2-6	.	.	TRBV11-3	15
TGTGCCAGCAGTTACTCGGGCGACCCAGACCCCTACGAGCAGTACTTC	CASSYSGDPDPYEQYF	TRBJ2-7	few	.	TRBV6-5	16
TGTGCCAGCAGCTTATCAGCGGGTGCGAACACCGGGGAGCTGTTTTTT	CASSLSAGANTGELFF	TRBJ2-2	.	.	TRBV7-3	16
TGCGCCAGCAGTCAGGACGACAGGGAATCTTCCTACAATGAGCAGTTCTTC	CASSQDDRESSYNEQFF	TRBJ2-1	.	TRBD1	TRBV23-1	17
TGTGCCAGCTCACCACCTGGTAGCGGGGGTACCACAGATACGCAGTATTTT	CASSPPGSGGTTDTQYF	TRBJ2-3	.	TRBD2	TRBV18	17
TGTGCCAGCAGCCAAACAGGGGACTACGAGCAGTACTTC	CASSQTGDYEQYF	TRBJ2-7	.	TRBD1	TRBV3-1/TRBV3-2	13
TGCGCCAGCAGCCAAGACCCGCCGGGGACAGGGGGTTTTCAGCCCCAGCATTTT	CASSQDPPGTGGFQPQHF	TRBJ1-5	.	TRBD1	TRBV4-3	18
TGTGCCAGCAGCGCTCACAGGGGGCCCTACTCTGGGGCCAACGTCCTGACTTTC	CASSAHRGPYSGANVLTF	TRBJ2-6	.	TRBD1	TRBV11-2	18
TGTGCCAGCAGACCGACAGGGGGGAGCGAGCAGTACTTC	CASRPTGGSEQYF	TRBJ2-7	.	TRBD1	TRBV3-1/TRBV3-2	13
TGTGCCAGCAGCTTATACAGGGAACAGCCCCAGCATTTT	CASSLYREQPQHF	TRBJ1-5	few	.	TRBV7-9	13
TGCGCCAGCAGCTTTGGTCAGGATCAGCCCCAGCATTTT	CASSFGQDQPQHF	TRBJ1-5	once	.	TRBV5-1	13
TGTGCCAGCAGCACAAGAGACGGGACAGGGGGCTCTCGACATACGCAGTATTTT	CASSTRDGTGGSRHTQYF	TRBJ2-3	once	TRBD1	TRBV7-2	18
TGTGCCAGCAGCCAACGCCTAGCGGGAGTGATCTCCTACGAGCAGTACTTC	CASSQRLAGVISYEQYF	TRBJ2-7	.	TRBD2	TRBV14	17
TGTGCCAGCAGTTTCCAGGGAGGCGGGAGGGACGGGGAGCTGTTTTTT	CASSFQGGGRDGELFF	TRBJ2-2	.	TRBD2	TRBV27	16
TGTGCCAGCAGCTTGAACAGGGGCTACGAGCAGTACTTC	CASSLNRGYEQYF	TRBJ2-7	.	TRBD1	TRBV5-5	13
TGTGCCAGCAGCCAAGGAGGCGCGGCTGCTTTCTTT	CASSQGGAAAFF	TRBJ1-1	.	.	TRBV3-1/TRBV3-2	12
TGCGCCAGCAGCCAAGGGCAGGGGGCATACAATGAGCAGTTCTTC	CASSQGQGAYNEQFF	TRBJ2-1	.	TRBD1	TRBV4-3	15
TGTGCCAGCAGCGTAAAAGGCCTAGCGGGAAGAGACAATGAGCAGTTCTTC	CASSVKGLAGRDNEQFF	TRBJ2-1	.	TRBD2	TRBV9	17
TGTGCCAGCAGCTCTTGGACTAGCGGAAGTTACAATGAGCAGTTCTTC	CASSSWTSGSYNEQFF	TRBJ2-1	.	TRBD2	TRBV7-6	16
TGTGCCAGCAGGGATTACAGGGGGCTCTACTACGAGCAGTACTTC	CASRDYRGLYYEQYF	TRBJ2-7	.	TRBD1	TRBV28	15
TGTGCCAGCTCACCGGTGGGACTAAGCTACGAGCAGTACTTC	CASSPVGLSYEQYF	TRBJ2-7	.	TRBD2	TRBV18	14
TGTGCCAGCACGCCAATGGCGGGAGACCAGCATTTT	CASTPMAGDQHF	TRBJ1-5	.	.	TRBV28	12
TGTGCCAGTAGTATAGCAACGTTGGGAGCTAATAATGAAAAACTGTTTTTT	CASSIATLGANNEKLFF	TRBJ1-4	.	.	TRBV19	17
TGCAGCGTTCTGGGGCTAGCGGGGCACAATGAGCAGTTCTTC	CSVLGLAGHNEQFF	TRBJ2-1	.	TRBD2	TRBV29-1	14
TGTGCCAGTAGTAGGCCGGGACAGGGGTCTTCCAATCAGCCCCAGCATTTT	CASSRPGQGSSNQPQHF	TRBJ1-5	few	TRBD1	TRBV19	17
TGTGCCAGCAGTTTCTTCAATGAGCAGTTCTTC	CASSFFNEQFF	TRBJ2-1	.	.	TRBV27	11
TGTGCCATCGGAGCGGGAGGGGGTCCCATTGAGCAGTTCTTC	CAIGAGGGPIEQFF	TRBJ2-1	.	TRBD2	TRBV10-3	14
TGTGCCAGCAGCCGTGAGGGGGTTGGGGTATACGAGCAGTACTTC	CASSREGVGVYEQYF	TRBJ2-7	.	.	TRBV6-5	15
TGCGCCAGCAGCTTGGGGACTTACAATGAGCAGTTCTTC	CASSLGTYNEQFF	TRBJ2-1	.	.	TRBV5-1	13
TGTGCCATCAGTGCCGAGAATAGCAATCAGCCCCAGCATTTT	CAISAENSNQPQHF	TRBJ1-5	.	.	TRBV10-3	14
TGCGCCAGCAGCAGAAACGGGGGACTGGAGGGGGAAAAACTGTTTTTT	CASSRNGGLEGEKLFF	TRBJ1-4	.	.	TRBV5-1	16
TGTGCCAGCAGTTTACCTGGGACAACTAACAATGAGCAGTTCTTC	CASSLPGTTNNEQFF	TRBJ2-1	.	.	TRBV27	15
TGCGCCACCAGAGCTAGCGGGAGGGCCTCTGGGTCCTACAATGAGCAGTTCTTC	CATRASGRASGSYNEQFF	TRBJ2-1	.	TRBD2	TRBV10-1	18
TGTGCCAGCAGTGGGGGGGTACTAGCGGGAGGGCCTACTGAGCAGTTCTTC	CASSGGVLAGGPTEQFF	TRBJ2-1	.	TRBD2	TRBV6-1	17
TGTGCCAGCAAAGCGGGGGGCGACCAGCCCCAGCATTTT	CASKAGGDQPQHF	TRBJ1-5	.	.	TRBV2	13
TGTGCCAGCACCCGACAGGGGGCGGATAGCAATCAGCCCCAGCATTTT	CASTRQGADSNQPQHF	TRBJ1-5	.	TRBD1	TRBV27	16
TGTGCCACGACCTACGGGACAGGGGGCCACGAGCAGTACTTC	CATTYGTGGHEQYF	TRBJ2-7	once	TRBD1	TRBV28	14